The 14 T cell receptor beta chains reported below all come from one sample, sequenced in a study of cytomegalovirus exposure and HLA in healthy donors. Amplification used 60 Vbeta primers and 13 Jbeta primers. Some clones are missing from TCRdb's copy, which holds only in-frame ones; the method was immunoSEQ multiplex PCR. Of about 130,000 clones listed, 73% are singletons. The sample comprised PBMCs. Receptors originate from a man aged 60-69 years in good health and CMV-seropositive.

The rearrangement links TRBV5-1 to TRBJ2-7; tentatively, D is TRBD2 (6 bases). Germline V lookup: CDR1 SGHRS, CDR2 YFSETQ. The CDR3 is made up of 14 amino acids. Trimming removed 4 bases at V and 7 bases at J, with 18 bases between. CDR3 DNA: TGCGCCAGCAGCATGGACACCGTGGAGGGTGAGCAGTACTTC. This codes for CASSMDTVEGEQYF. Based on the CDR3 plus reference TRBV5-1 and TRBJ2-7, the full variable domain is KAGVTQTPRYLIKTRGQQVTLSCSPISGHRSVSWYQQTPGQGLQFLFEYFSETQRNKGNFPGRFSGRQFSNSRSEMNVSTLELGDSALYLCASSMDTVEGEQYFGPGTRLTVT.

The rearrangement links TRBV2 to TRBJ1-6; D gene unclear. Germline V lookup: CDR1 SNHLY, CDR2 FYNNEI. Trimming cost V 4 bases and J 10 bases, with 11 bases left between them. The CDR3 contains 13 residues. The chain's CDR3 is CASSGEVESPLHF. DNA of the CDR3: TGTGCCAGCAGTGGGGAGGTAGAATCACCCCTCCACTTT.

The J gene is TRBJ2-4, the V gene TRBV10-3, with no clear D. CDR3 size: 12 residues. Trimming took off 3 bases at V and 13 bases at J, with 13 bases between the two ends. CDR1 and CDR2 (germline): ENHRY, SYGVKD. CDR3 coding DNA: TGTGCCATCAGTGACGACACTGAAAGCCAGTACTTC. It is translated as CAISDDTESQYF.

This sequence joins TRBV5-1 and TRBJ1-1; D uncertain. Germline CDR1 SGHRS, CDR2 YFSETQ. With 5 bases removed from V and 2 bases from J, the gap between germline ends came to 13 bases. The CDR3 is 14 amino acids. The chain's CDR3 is CASRIQTLNTEAFF. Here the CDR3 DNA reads TGCGCCAGCAGAATACAGACATTAAACACTGAAGCTTTCTTT.

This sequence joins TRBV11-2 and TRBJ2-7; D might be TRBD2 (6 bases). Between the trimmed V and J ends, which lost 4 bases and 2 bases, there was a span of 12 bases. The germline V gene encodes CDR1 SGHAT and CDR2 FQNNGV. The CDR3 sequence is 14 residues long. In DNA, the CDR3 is TGTGCCAGCAGCTCCGCCGCGGGACCCTACGAGCAGTACTTC. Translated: CASSSAAGPYEQYF.

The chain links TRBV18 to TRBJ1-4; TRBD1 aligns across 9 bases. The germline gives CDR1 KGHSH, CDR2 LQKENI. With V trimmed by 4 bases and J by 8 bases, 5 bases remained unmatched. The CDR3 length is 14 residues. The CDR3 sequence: CASSQQGANEKLFF. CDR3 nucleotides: TGTGCCAGCTCACAACAGGGGGCGAACGAAAAACTGTTTTTT. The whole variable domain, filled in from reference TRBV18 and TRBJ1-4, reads NAGVMQNPRHLVRRRGQEARLRCSPMKGHSHVYWYRQLPEEGLKFMVYLQKENIIDESGMPKERFSAEFPKEGPSILRIQQVVRGDSAAYFCASSQQGANEKLFFGSGTQLSVL.

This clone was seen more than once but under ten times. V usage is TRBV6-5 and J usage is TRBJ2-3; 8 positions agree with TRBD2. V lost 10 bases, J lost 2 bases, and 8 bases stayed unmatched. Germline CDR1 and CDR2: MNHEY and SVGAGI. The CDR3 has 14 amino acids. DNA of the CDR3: TGTGCCACCCGGCGGGGGGCTAACACAGATACGCAGTATTTT. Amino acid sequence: CATRRGANTDTQYF.

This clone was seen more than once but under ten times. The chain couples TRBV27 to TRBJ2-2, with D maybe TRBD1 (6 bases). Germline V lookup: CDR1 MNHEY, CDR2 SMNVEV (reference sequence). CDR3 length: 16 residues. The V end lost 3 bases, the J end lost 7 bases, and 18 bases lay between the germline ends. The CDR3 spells CASSFRQDRVLGELFF. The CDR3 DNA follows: TGTGCCAGCAGTTTCAGACAGGACCGGGTCCTCGGGGAGCTGTTTTTT.

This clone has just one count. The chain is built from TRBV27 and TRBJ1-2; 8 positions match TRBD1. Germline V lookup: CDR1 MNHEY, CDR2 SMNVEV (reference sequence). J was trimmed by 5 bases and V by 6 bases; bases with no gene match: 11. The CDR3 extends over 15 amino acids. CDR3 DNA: TGTGCCAGCAGACTCCAAGGACAGGGCGTTTATGGCTACACCTTC. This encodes CASRLQGQGVYGYTF.

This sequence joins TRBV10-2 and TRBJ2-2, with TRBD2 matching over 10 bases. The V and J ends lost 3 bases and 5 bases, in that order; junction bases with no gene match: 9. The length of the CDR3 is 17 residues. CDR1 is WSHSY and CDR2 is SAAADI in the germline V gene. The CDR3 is CASSDLAGARRTGELFF. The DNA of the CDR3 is TGCGCCAGCAGTGACCTAGCGGGGGCCAGAAGGACCGGGGAGCTGTTTTTT.

The CDR3 coding sequence is TGTGCCAGCAGCTTAGATCAGGAGACCCAGTACTTC. This translates into CASSLDQETQYF. The chain joins TRBV11-3 to TRBJ2-5; D unresolved. CDR1 is SGHNT, CDR2 YENEEA, per germline. Trimming removed 0 bases at V and 5 bases at J, with 4 bases between. The CDR3 is 12 residues long.

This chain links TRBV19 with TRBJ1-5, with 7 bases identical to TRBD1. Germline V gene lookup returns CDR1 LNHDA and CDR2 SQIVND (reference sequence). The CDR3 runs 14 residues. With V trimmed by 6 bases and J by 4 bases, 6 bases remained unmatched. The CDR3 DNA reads TGTGCCAGTAGCGGGGGACAGCCTAATCAGCCCCAGCATTTT. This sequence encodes CASSGGQPNQPQHF.

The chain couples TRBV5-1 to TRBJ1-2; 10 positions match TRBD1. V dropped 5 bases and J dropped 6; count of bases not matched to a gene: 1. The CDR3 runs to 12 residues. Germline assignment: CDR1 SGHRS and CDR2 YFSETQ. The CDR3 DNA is TGCGCCAGCAGGACAGGGGGCGATGGCTACACCTTC. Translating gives CASRTGGDGYTF.

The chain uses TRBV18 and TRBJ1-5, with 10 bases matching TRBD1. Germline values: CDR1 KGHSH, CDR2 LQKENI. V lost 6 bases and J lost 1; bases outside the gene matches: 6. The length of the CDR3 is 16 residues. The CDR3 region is CASSPTGGESNQPQHF. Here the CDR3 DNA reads TGTGCCAGCTCCCCGACAGGGGGCGAGAGCAATCAGCCCCAGCATTTT.